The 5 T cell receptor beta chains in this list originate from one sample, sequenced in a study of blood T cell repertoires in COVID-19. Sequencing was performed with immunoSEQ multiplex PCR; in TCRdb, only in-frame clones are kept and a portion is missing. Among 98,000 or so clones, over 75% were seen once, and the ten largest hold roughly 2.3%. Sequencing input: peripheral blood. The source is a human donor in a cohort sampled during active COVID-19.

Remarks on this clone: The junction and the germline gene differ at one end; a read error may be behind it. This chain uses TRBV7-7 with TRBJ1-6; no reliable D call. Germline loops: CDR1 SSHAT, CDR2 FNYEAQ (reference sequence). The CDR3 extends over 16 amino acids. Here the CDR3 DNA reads TGTGCTAGCAGCATATCAACGGGGTCTCATAATTCACCCCTCCACTTT. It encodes CASSISTGSHNSPLHF.

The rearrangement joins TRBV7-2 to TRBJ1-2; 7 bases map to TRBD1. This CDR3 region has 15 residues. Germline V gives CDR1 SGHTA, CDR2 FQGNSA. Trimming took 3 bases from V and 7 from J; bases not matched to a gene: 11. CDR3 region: CASSLPGGNQLGYTF. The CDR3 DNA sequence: TGTGCCAGCAGCTTGCCAGGGGGAAATCAGCTTGGCTACACCTTC. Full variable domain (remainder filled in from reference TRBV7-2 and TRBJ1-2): GAGVSQSPSNKVTEKGKDVELRCDPISGHTALYWYRQSLGQGLEFLIYFQGNSAPDKSGLPSDRFSAERTGGSVSTLTIQRTQQEDSAVYLCASSLPGGNQLGYTFGSGTRLTVV.

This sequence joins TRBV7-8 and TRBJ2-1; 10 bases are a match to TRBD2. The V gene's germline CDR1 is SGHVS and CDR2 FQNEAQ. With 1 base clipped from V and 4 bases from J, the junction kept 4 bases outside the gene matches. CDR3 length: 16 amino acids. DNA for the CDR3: TGTGCCAGCAGCTTAGTCTGGACTAGCGGTTACAATGAGCAGTTCTTC. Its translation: CASSLVWTSGYNEQFF.

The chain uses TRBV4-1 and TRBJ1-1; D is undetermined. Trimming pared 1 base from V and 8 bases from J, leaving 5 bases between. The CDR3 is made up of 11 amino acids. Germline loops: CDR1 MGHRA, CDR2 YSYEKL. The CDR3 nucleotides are TGCGCCAGCAGCCAAGGTCTAGAAGCTTTCTTT. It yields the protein CASSQGLEAFF.

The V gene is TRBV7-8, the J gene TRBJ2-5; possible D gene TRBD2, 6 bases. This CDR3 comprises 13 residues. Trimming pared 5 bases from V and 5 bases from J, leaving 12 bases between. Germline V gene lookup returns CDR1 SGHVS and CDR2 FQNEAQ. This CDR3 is CASSMTSVETQYF. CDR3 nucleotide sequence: TGTGCCAGCAGCATGACTAGTGTCGAGACCCAGTACTTC.